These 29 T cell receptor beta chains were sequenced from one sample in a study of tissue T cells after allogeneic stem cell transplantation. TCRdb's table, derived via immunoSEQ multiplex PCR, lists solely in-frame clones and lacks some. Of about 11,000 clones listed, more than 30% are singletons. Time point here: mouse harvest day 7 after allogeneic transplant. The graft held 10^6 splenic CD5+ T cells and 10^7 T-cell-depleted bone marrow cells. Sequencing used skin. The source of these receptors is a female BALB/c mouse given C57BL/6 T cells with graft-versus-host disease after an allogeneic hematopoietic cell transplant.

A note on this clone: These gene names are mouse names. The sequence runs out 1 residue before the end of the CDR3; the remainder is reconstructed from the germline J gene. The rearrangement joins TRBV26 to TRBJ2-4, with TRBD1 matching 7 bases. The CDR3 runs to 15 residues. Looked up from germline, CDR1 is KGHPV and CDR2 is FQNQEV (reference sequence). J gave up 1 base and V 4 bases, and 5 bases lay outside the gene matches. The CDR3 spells CASSRQGGGQNTLYF. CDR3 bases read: TGTGCCAGCAGTCGACAGGGAGGGGGTCAAAACACCTTGTAC.

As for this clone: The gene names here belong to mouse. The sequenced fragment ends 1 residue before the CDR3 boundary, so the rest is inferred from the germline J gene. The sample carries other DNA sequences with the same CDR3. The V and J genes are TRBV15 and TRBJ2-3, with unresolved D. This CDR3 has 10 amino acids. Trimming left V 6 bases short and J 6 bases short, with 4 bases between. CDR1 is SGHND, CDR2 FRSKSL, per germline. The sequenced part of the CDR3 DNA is TGTGCCAGCAGGAGGGAAACGCTGTAT. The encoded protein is CASRRETLY. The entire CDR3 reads CASRRETLYF. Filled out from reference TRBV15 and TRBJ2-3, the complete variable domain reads DAGVTQTPRHEVAEKGQTIILKCEPVSGHNDLFWYRQTKIQGLELLSYFRSKSLMEDGGAFKDRFKAEMLNSSFSTLKIQPTEPKDSAVYLCASRRETLYFGSGTRLTVL.

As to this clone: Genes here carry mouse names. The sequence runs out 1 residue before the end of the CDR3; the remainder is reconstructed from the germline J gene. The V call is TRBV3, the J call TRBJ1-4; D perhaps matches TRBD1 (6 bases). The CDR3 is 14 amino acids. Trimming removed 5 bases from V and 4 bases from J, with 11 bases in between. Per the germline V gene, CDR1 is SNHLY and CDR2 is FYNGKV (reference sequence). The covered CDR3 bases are TGTGCCAGCAGCCCCGGGGGCATCAACGAAAGATTATTT. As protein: CASSPGGINERLF. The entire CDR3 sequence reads CASSPGGINERLFF.

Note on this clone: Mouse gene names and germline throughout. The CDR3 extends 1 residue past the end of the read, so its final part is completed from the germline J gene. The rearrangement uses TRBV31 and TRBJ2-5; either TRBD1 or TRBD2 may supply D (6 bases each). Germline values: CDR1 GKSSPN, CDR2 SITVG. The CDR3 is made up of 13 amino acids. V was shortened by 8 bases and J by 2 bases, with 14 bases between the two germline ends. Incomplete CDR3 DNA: TGTGCCCCCGATGGGGGCGGCCAAGACACCCAGTAC. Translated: CAPDGGGQDTQY. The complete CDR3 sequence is CAPDGGGQDTQYF. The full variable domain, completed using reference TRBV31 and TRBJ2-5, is AQTIHQWPVAEIKAVGSPLSLGCTIKGKSSPNLYWYWQATGGTLQQLFYSITVGQVESVVQLNLSASRPKDDQFILSTEKLLLSHSGFYLCAPDGGGQDTQYFGPGTRLLVL.

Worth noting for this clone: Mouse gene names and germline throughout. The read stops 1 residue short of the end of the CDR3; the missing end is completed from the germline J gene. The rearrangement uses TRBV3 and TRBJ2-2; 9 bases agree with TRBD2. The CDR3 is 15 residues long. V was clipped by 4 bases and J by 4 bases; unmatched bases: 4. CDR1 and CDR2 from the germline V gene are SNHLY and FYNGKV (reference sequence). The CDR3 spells CASSSWGGSTGQLYF. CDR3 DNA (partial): TGTGCCAGCAGCTCCTGGGGGGGATCCACCGGGCAGCTCTAC.

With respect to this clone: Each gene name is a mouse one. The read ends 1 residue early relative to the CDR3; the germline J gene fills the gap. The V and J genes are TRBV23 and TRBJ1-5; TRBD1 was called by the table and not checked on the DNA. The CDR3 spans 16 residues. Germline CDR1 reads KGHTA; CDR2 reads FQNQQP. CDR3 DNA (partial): TGCTCCAGCAGTCAATTTCCGGGGACAGGGGTGCGAGCTCCGCTT. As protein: CSSSQFPGTGVRAPL. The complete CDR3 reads CSSSQFPGTGVRAPLF.

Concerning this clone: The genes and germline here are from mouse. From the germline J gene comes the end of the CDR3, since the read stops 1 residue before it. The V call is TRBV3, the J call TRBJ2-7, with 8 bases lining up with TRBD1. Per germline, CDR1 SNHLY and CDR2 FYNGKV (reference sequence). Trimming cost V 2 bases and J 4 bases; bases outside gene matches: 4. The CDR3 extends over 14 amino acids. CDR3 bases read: TGTGCCAGCAGCTTAACCCAGGGGGCTTATGAACAGTAC. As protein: CASSLTQGAYEQY. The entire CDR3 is CASSLTQGAYEQYF.

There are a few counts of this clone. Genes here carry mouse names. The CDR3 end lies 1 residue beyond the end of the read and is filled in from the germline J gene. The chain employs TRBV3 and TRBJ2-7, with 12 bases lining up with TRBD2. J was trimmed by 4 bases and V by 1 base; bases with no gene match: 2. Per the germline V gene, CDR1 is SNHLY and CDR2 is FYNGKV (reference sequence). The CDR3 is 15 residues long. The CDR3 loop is CASSLVGTGGYEQYF. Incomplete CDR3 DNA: TGTGCCAGCAGCTTAGTTGGGACTGGGGGGTATGAACAGTAC.

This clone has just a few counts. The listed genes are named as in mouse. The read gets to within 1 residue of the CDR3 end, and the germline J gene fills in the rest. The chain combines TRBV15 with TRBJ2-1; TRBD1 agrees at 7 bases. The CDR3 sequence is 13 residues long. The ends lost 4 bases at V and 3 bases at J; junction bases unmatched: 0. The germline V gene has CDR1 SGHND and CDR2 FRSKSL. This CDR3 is CASSWDSYAEQFF. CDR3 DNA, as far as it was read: TGTGCCAGCAGTTGGGACAGCTATGCTGAGCAGTTC.

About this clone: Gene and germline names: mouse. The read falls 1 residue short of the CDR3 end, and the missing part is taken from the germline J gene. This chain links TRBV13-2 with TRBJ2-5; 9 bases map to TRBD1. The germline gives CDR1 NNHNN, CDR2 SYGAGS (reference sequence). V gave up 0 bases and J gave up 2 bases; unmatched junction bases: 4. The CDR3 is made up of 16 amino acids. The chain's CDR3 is CASGDGQGGGQDTQYF. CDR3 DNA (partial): TGTGCCAGCGGTGATGGACAGGGGGGGGGCCAAGACACCCAGTAC.

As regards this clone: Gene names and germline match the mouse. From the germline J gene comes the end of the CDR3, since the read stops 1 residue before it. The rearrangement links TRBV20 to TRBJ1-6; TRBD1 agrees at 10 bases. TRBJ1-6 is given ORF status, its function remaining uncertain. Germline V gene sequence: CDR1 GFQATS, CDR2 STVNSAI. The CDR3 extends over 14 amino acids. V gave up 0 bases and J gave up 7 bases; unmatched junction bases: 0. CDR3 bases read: TGTGGTGCTAGGGAGACAGGGGGCAATTCGCCCCTCTAC. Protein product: CGARETGGNSPLY. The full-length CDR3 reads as CGARETGGNSPLYF.

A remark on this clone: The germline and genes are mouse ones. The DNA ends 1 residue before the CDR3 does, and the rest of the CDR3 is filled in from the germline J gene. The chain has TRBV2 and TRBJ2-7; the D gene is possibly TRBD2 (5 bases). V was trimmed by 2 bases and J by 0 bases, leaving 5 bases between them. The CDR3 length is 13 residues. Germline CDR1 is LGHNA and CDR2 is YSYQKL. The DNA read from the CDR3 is TGTGCCAGCAGCCAACTGGGCTCCTATGAACAGTAC. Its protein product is CASSQLGSYEQY. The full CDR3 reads CASSQLGSYEQYF.

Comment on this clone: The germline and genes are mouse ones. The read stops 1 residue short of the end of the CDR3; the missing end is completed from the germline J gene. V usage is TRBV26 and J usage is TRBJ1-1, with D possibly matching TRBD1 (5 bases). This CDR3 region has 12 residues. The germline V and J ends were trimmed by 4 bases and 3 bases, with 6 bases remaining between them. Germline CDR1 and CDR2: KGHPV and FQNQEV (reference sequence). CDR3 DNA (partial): TGTGCCAGCAGTCAACAGGACACAGAAGTCTTC. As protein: CASSQQDTEVF. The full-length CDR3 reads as CASSQQDTEVFF.

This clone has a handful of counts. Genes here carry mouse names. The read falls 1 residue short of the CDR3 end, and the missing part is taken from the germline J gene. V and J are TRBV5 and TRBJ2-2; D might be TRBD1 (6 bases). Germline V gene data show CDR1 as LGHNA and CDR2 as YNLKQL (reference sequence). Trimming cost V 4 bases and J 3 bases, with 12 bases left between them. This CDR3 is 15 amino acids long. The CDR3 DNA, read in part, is TGTGCCAGCAGCCGAAACAGGGAAGACACCGGGCAGCTCTAC. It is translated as CASSRNREDTGQLY. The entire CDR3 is CASSRNREDTGQLYF.

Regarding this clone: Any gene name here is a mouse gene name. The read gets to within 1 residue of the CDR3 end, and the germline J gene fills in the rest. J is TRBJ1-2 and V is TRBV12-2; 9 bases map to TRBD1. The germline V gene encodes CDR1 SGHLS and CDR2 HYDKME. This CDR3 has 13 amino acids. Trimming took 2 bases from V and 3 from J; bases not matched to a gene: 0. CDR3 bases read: TGTGCCAGCTCTCGACAGGGGGACTCCGACTACACC. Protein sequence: CASSRQGDSDYT. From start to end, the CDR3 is CASSRQGDSDYTF.

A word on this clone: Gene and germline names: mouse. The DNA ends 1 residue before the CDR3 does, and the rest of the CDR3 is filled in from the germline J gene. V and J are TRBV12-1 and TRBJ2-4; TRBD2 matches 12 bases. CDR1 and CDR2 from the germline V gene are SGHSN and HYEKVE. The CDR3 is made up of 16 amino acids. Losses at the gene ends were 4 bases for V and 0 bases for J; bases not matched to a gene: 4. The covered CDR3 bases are TGTGCCAGCTCCAGACTGGGGGGGCGCAGTCAAAACACCTTGTAC. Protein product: CASSRLGGRSQNTLY. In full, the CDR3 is CASSRLGGRSQNTLYF.

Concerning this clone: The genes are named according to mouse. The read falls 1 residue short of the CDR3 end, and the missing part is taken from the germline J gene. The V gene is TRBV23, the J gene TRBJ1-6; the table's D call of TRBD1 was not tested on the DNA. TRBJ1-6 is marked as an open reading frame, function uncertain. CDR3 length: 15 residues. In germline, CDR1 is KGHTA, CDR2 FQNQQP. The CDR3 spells CSSSQSQGANSPLYF. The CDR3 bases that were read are TGCTCCAGCAGTCAATCGCAGGGGGCGAATTCGCCCCTCTAC.

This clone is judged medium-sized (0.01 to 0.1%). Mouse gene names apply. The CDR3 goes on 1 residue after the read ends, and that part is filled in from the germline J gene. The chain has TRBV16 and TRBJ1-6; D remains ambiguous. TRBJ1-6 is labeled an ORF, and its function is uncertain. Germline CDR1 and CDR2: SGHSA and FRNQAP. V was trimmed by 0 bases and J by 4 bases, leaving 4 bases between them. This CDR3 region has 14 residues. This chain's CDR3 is CASSLDSYNSPLYF. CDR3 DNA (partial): TGTGCAAGCAGCTTAGATTCATATAATTCGCCCCTCTAC.

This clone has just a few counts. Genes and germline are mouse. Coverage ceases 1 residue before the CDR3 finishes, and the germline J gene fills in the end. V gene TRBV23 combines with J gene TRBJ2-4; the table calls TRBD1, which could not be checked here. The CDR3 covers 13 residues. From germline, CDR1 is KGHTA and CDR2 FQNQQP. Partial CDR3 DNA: TGCTCCAGCAGCCAGGAATGGCAAAACACCTTGTAC. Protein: CSSSQEWQNTLY. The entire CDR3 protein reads CSSSQEWQNTLYF. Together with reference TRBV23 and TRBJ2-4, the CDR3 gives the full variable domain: DAAVTQKPRYLIKMKGQEAEMKCIPEKGHTAVFWYQQKQSKELKFLIYFQNQQPLDQIDMVKERFSAVCPSSSLCSLGIRTCEAEDSALYLCSSSQEWQNTLYFGAGTRLSVL.

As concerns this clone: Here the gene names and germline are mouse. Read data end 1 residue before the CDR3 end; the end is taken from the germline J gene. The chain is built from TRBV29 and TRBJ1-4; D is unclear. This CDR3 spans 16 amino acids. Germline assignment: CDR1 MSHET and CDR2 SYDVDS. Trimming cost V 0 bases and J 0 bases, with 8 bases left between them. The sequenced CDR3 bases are TGTGCTAGCAGTTTATCAGGGCCCTTTTCCAACGAAAGATTATTT. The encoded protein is CASSLSGPFSNERLF. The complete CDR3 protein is CASSLSGPFSNERLFF.

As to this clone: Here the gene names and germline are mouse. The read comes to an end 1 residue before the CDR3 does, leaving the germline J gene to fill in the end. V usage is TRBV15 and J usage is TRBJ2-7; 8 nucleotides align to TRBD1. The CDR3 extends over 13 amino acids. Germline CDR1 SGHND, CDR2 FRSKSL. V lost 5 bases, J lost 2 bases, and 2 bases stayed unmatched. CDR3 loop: CASSGQGPYEQYF. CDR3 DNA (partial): TGTGCCAGCAGTGGACAGGGCCCCTATGAACAGTAC. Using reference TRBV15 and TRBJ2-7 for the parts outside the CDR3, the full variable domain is DAGVTQTPRHEVAEKGQTIILKCEPVSGHNDLFWYRQTKIQGLELLSYFRSKSLMEDGGAFKDRFKAEMLNSSFSTLKIQPTEPKDSAVYLCASSGQGPYEQYFGPGTRLTVL.

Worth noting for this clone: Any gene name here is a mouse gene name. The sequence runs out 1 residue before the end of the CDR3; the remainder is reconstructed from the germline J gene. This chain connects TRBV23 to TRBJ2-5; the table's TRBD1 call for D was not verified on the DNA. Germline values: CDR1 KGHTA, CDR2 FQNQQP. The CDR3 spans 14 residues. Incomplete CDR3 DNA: TGCTCCAGCAGGCCCGGGACAGGGCAAGACACCCAGTAC. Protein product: CSSRPGTGQDTQY. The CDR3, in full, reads CSSRPGTGQDTQYF.

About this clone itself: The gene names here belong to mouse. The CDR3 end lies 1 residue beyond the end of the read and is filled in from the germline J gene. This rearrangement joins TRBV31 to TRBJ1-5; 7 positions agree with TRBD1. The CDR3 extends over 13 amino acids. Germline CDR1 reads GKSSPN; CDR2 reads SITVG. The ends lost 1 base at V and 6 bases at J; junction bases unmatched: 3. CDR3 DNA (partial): TGTGCCTGGAGTCCGGACAGGACCCAGGCTCCGCTT. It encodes CAWSPDRTQAPL. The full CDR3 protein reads CAWSPDRTQAPLF.

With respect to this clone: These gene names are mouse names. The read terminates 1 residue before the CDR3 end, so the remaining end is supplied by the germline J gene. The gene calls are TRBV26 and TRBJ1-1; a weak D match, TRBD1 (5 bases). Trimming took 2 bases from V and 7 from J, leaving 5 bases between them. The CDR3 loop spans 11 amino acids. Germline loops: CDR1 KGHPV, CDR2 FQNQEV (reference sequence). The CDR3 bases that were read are TGTGCCAGCAGTCTGGGGGGAGAAGTCTTC. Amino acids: CASSLGGEVF. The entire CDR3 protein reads CASSLGGEVFF.

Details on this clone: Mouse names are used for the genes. This chain's CDR3 is CASSLGGTSEQYF. The CDR3 bases that were read are TGTGCCAGCAGTCTGGGGGGGACGAGTGAACAGTAC. The rearrangement joins TRBV26 to TRBJ2-7; D possibly corresponds to TRBD2 (6 bases). The sequenced fragment ends 1 residue before the CDR3 boundary, so the rest is inferred from the germline J gene. This CDR3 contains 13 residues. Trimming removed 2 bases at V and 6 bases at J, with 11 bases between. CDR1 and CDR2 (germline): KGHPV, FQNQEV (reference sequence).

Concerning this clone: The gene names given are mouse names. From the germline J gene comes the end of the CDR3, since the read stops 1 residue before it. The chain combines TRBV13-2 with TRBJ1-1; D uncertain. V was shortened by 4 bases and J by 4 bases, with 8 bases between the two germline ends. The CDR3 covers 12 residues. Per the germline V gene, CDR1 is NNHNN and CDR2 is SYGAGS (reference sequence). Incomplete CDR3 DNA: TGTGCCAGCGGTCGCCGCTCCACAGAAGTCTTC. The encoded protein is CASGRRSTEVF. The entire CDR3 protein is CASGRRSTEVFF.

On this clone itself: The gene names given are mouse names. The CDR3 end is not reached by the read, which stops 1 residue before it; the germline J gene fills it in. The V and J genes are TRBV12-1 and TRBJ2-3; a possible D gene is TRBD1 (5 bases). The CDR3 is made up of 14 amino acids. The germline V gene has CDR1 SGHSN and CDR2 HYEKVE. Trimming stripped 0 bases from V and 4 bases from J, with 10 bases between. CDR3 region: CASSLEGNPETLYF. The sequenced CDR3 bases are TGTGCCAGCTCTCTCGAGGGGAATCCAGAAACGCTGTAT.

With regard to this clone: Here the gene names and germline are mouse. The sequenced part of the CDR3 DNA is TGCTCCAGCAGTCAACAGGACACAGAAGTCTTC. This sequence encodes CSSSQQDTEVF. In full, the CDR3 reads CSSSQQDTEVFF. The chain joins TRBV23 to TRBJ1-1; the D segment call TRBD1 is taken from the table without a DNA check. The read falls 1 residue short of the CDR3 end, and the missing part is taken from the germline J gene. Germline V gene data show CDR1 as KGHTA and CDR2 as FQNQQP. The CDR3 spans 12 residues. The variable domain in full, completed from reference TRBV23 and TRBJ1-1, reads DAAVTQKPRYLIKMKGQEAEMKCIPEKGHTAVFWYQQKQSKELKFLIYFQNQQPLDQIDMVKERFSAVCPSSSLCSLGIRTCEAEDSALYLCSSSQQDTEVFFGKGTRLTVV.

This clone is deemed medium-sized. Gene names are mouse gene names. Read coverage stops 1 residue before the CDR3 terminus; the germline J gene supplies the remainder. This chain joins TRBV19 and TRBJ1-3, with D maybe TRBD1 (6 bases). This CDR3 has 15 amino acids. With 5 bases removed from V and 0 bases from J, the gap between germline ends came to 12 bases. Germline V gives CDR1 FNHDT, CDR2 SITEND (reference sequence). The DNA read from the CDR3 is TGTGCCAGCAGCCCCCACAGGGTTTCTGGAAATACGCTCTAT. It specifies CASSPHRVSGNTLY. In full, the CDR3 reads CASSPHRVSGNTLYF.